Sequencing of this T cell receptor beta chain was carried out in a study of blood T cell repertoires in COVID-19. Turning to the study itself: Sources were T cells, B-cell-depleted T cells, or PBMCs; the material itself was cDNA or gDNA.

Authors' data handling: Amplifying reference gene primers gave estimates of nucleated cell counts. Profiled with immunoSEQ multiplex PCR; TCRdb holds only in-frame clones, not every one. Clone size and V and J calls were adopted from that table, with D and trimming inferred from the DNA. Of under 150,000 clones listed, about 85% are singletons. Germline assignment: CDR1 MDHEN and CDR2 SYDVKM. The V segment lost 6 bases and the J segment 4 bases; nucleotides outside the gene matches: 15. The CDR3 is 17 amino acids. The sequence came from a woman in her thirties or forties with active or convalescent COVID-19. The sequenced sample consisted of peripheral blood. This chain uses TRBV28 with TRBJ1-5, with 7 bases matching TRBD1. The DNA of the CDR3 is TGTGCCAGCAGCCGAGCCGGGACAGCGGAATCTAATCAGCCCCAGCATTTT. Protein sequence: CASSRAGTAESNQPQHF.